A selection of T cell receptor beta chains follows, all from one sample in a study of vaccination and CD4 T cells after COVID-19. No antigen has been identified for these receptors. TCRdb re-called the PCR reads with MiXCR, one entry per CDR3 protein. The sample has about 19,000 distinct CDR3 sequences, approximately 33% seen once; the top ten hold 14% to 15%. The sample taken for sequencing was cultured CD4+ T cells from blood. Source of these receptors: a human donor with COVID-19. The CDR3 runs from the conserved cysteine through the conserved F or W. The D gene is left open where the match is weak. The size entry is marked missing in some rows and otherwise reads once, few, many or a size class.

v_call	j_call	d_call	clone_size	cdr3_aa	cdr3_nt
TRBV6-1	TRBJ1-5	NA	few	CASSGEGGRGQPQHF	TGTGCCAGCAGTGGAGAGGGGGGCCGGGGTCAGCCCCAGCATTTT
TRBV20-1	TRBJ2-5	TRBD2	NA	CSARVHSTSGGRASVETQYF	TGCAGTGCTAGAGTTCATTCGACTAGCGGGGGGCGGGCGTCTGTTGAGACCCAGTACTTC
TRBV24-1	TRBJ2-5	NA	few	CATSDPRVPQETQYF	TGTGCCACCAGTGATCCGCGCGTCCCTCAAGAGACCCAGTACTTC
TRBV19	TRBJ2-5	NA	few	CASSTTVKETQYF	TGTGCCAGTAGCACCACGGTTAAAGAGACCCAGTACTTC
TRBV6-5	TRBJ1-1	NA	few	CASSYIAGNTEAFF	TGTGCCAGCAGTTACATTGCGGGGAACACTGAAGCTTTCTTT
TRBV9	TRBJ1-2	NA	NA	CASSVVEGTGGYTF	TGTGCCAGCAGCGTAGTGGAGGGTACGGGTGGCTACACCTTC
TRBV6-1	TRBJ1-6	NA	NA	CASSPWGFVSPLHF	TGTGCCAGCAGTCCATGGGGTTTCGTTTCACCCCTCCACTTT
TRBV19	TRBJ1-2	NA	few	CASSRPPNYGYTF	TGTGCCAGTTCTCGGCCGCCTAACTATGGCTACACCTTC
TRBV2	TRBJ2-5	TRBD1	few	CATRDRGETQYF	TGTGCCACCCGGGACAGGGGAGAGACCCAGTACTTC
TRBV7-2	TRBJ1-4	NA	once	CASSFSGVEKLFF	TGTGCCAGCAGCTTTTCAGGGGTTGAAAAACTGTTTTTT
TRBV6-4	TRBJ1-3	NA	NA	CASSPRGRLFSGNTIYF	TGTGCCAGCAGCCCCCGGGGACGCTTGTTCTCTGGAAACACCATATATTTT
TRBV5-1	TRBJ2-4	TRBD1	NA	CASTWDRSSKNIQYF	TGCGCCAGCACCTGGGACAGGTCGAGTAAAAACATTCAGTACTTC
TRBV7-2	TRBJ1-5	NA	NA	CASSLNPAYQPQHF	TGTGCCAGCAGCTTGAATCCGGCCTATCAGCCCCAGCATTTT
TRBV5-4	TRBJ1-1	NA	NA	CASSLEPIKNTEAFF	TGTGCCAGCAGCTTGGAACCGATAAAGAACACTGAAGCTTTCTTT
TRBV10-1	TRBJ2-3	TRBD2	few	CASSGTSPNTDTQYF	TGCGCCAGCAGTGGGACTAGCCCGAACACAGATACGCAGTATTTT
TRBV6-1	TRBJ1-2	NA	NA	CASKFIAANYGYTF	TGTGCCAGCAAATTTATCGCGGCAAATTATGGCTACACCTTC
TRBV6-5	TRBJ2-2	NA	NA	CASSYTPGELFF	TGTGCCAGCAGTTACACCCCCGGGGAGCTGTTTTTT
TRBV6-2/TRBV6-3	TRBJ1-4	NA	NA	CASSPVNEKLFF	TGTGCCAGCAGCCCGGTTAATGAAAAACTGTTTTTT
TRBV28	TRBJ1-2	NA	NA	CASSLGVNRAHYGYTF	TGTGCCAGCAGTTTGGGCGTCAACAGGGCTCACTATGGCTACACCTTC
TRBV9	TRBJ2-3	TRBD2	NA	CASSPSGGGTYTQYF	TGTGCCAGCAGCCCTAGCGGGGGGGGCACTTATACGCAGTATTTT
TRBV11-2	TRBJ2-3	TRBD2	few	CASSLMTGTSAGRTQYF	TGTGCCAGCAGCTTAATGACCGGGACTAGCGCCGGTAGGACGCAGTATTTT
TRBV5-4	TRBJ2-2	NA	once	CASSPNMRAGNTGELFF	TGTGCCAGCAGCCCGAATATGCGGGCGGGGAACACCGGGGAGCTGTTTTTT
TRBV15	TRBJ1-2	NA	NA	CATSRDRSYGYTF	TGTGCCACCAGCAGAGACCGTAGCTATGGCTACACCTTC
TRBV15	TRBJ2-5	NA	NA	CATSRDRGGETQYF	TGTGCCACCAGCAGAGATAGGGGTGGAGAGACCCAGTACTTC
TRBV7-2	TRBJ2-1	TRBD2	NA	CASRVTSGLYNEQFF	TGTGCCAGCAGGGTGACTAGCGGGCTATACAATGAGCAGTTCTTC
TRBV3-1	TRBJ2-1	NA	NA	CASSPWNNEQFF	TGTGCCAGCAGCCCCTGGAACAATGAGCAGTTCTTC
TRBV19	TRBJ2-1	TRBD2	NA	CASSPGAFSGGADYNEQFF	TGTGCCAGTAGTCCGGGGGCCTTTAGCGGGGGGGCCGACTACAATGAGCAGTTCTTC
TRBV7-8	TRBJ2-1	NA	NA	CASSRATGGNEQFF	TGTGCCAGCTCCAGGGCGACAGGAGGGAATGAGCAGTTCTTC
TRBV10-3	TRBJ1-1	TRBD1	few	CAISGTGMNTEAFF	TGTGCCATCAGCGGGACAGGGATGAACACTGAAGCTTTCTTT
TRBV25-1	TRBJ1-2	NA	few	CASSEMGYGYTF	TGTGCCAGCAGTGAGATGGGCTATGGCTACACCTTC
TRBV9	TRBJ2-5	TRBD1	NA	CASSVGDRGSGETQYF	TGTGCCAGCAGCGTAGGAGACAGGGGCTCGGGGGAGACCCAGTACTTC
TRBV10-1	TRBJ2-5	NA	NA	CASSDDFGRETQYF	TGCGCCAGCAGTGATGATTTCGGACGGGAGACCCAGTACTTC
TRBV6-1	TRBJ1-2	NA	medium-sized	CASSEGGLGSPGYTF	TGTGCCAGCAGTGAAGGGGGACTGGGGAGTCCTGGCTACACCTTC
TRBV28	TRBJ2-5	TRBD1	few	CASSRSGTGGLETQYF	TGTGCCAGCAGTAGATCCGGGACAGGGGGGTTAGAGACCCAGTACTTC
TRBV7-9	TRBJ2-1	NA	few	CASSLVPVGPYNEQFF	TGTGCCAGCAGCTTAGTTCCGGTGGGACCCTACAATGAGCAGTTCTTC
TRBV29-1	TRBJ1-2	TRBD1	few	CSVPHGVGGGGYTF	TGCAGCGTCCCCCATGGGGTAGGGGGCGGTGGCTACACCTTC
TRBV20-1	TRBJ1-1	TRBD1	few	CSARDTRGPAEAFF	TGCAGTGCTAGAGACACCAGGGGGCCAGCTGAAGCTTTCTTT
TRBV6-5	TRBJ2-4	TRBD1	NA	CASSYFSGQGVVIQYF	TGTGCCAGCAGTTACTTTTCCGGACAGGGGGTGGTCATTCAGTACTTC
TRBV11-3	TRBJ2-1	TRBD2	NA	CASRSGGNEQFF	TGTGCCAGCAGGTCCGGGGGGAATGAGCAGTTCTTC
TRBV25-1	TRBJ1-2	TRBD1	NA	CASSDPGTASYGYTF	TGTGCCAGCAGTGACCCAGGGACAGCTTCTTATGGCTACACCTTC
TRBV20-1	TRBJ2-5	NA	few	CSAIPRDAYQETQYF	TGCAGTGCTATCCCCCGGGACGCATACCAAGAGACCCAGTACTTC
TRBV7-2	TRBJ1-2	NA	few	CASSLGTRNYGYTF	TGTGCCAGCAGCTTAGGTACCCGTAACTATGGCTACACCTTC
TRBV20-1	TRBJ1-5	NA	few	CSASNGNQPQHF	TGCAGTGCTAGTAACGGCAATCAGCCCCAGCATTTT
TRBV7-3	TRBJ2-3	TRBD2	NA	CASSPTPSGRGGSTDTQYF	TGTGCCAGCAGCCCTACCCCCAGTGGGCGGGGGGGTAGCACAGATACGCAGTATTTT
TRBV20-1	TRBJ1-4	TRBD1	NA	CSARDGTGGRGEKLFF	TGCAGTGCTAGAGACGGGACAGGGGGCCGAGGGGAAAAACTGTTTTTT
TRBV30	TRBJ1-3	NA	NA	CAWKRGGGNTIYF	TGTGCCTGGAAAAGGGGGGGTGGAAACACCATATATTTT
TRBV7-2	TRBJ2-1	NA	NA	CASSLAQPSYNEQFF	TGTGCCAGCAGCTTAGCACAGCCCTCCTACAATGAGCAGTTCTTC
TRBV6-4	TRBJ2-2	NA	NA	CASSMPIHENTGELFF	TGTGCCAGCAGTATGCCGATACACGAGAACACCGGGGAGCTGTTTTTT